These 3 T cell receptor beta chains were sequenced from one sample in a study of T cells in Graves' hyperthyroidism and ophthalmopathy. What was amplified from RNA transcripts were TCR beta CDR3 regions. In the first-round RT-PCR of the TCR CDR3, the HTBI primer set was used. In TCRdb, the multiplex PCR reads were re-called with MiXCR into one record per CDR3 protein. The sample has approximately 400,000 distinct CDR3 sequences; about an eighth are singletons. What was sequenced was blood. The receptors were sampled from a man aged 50 to 60 with Graves' ophthalmopathy.

In this sample, this clonotype turned up many times. The chain has TRBV29-1 and TRBJ2-7; TRBD1 is a possible D gene (5 bases). Looked up from germline, CDR1 is SQVTM and CDR2 is ANQGSEA. This CDR3 is built from 12 residues. Trimming cost V 5 bases and J 4 bases, with 12 bases left between them. The CDR3 is CSVKQGPYEQYF. CDR3 nucleotide sequence: TGCAGCGTTAAGCAGGGCCCATACGAGCAGTACTTC.

The gene calls are TRBV30 and TRBJ2-1; 8 bases map to TRBD2. This CDR3 has 16 residues. J was trimmed by 2 bases and V by 4 bases; bases with no gene match: 10. Germline CDR1 reads GTSNPN; CDR2 reads SVGIG (reference sequence). CDR3 nucleotides: TGTGCCTGGAATTCGCCGGGGGGGAGTACCTACAATGAGCAGTTCTTC. Amino acid sequence: CAWNSPGGSTYNEQFF.

V is TRBV9 and J is TRBJ2-1; D possibly corresponds to TRBD1 (6 bases). Germline lookup yields CDR1 SGDLS and CDR2 YYNGEE. V lost 3 bases, J lost 7 bases, and 11 bases lay in between. The CDR3 sequence is 13 residues long. CDR3 residues: CASSATGSNEQFF. In DNA form, the CDR3 reads TGTGCCAGCAGCGCAACAGGGTCAAATGAGCAGTTCTTC.